These 22 T cell receptor beta chains were all obtained from the same sample, sequenced in a study of T cells in Graves' hyperthyroidism and ophthalmopathy. The CDR3 regions of TCR beta were amplified from RNA transcripts. HTBI primers were used for first-round RT-PCR of the TCR CDR3. TCRdb ran MiXCR on the multiplex PCR reads and lists one entry per CDR3 protein. The repertoire has over 450,000 distinct CDR3 sequences, 15% to 20% of them found once; the top ten carry approximately 16%. Sequencing was performed on blood. Receptors were obtained from a woman between 18 and 29 years old with Graves' ophthalmopathy.

The chain links TRBV18 to TRBJ2-1; no firm D call. The germline V gene encodes CDR1 KGHSH and CDR2 LQKENI. The CDR3 has 15 residues. Trimming stripped 8 bases from V and 0 bases from J, with 14 bases between. The CDR3 loop reads CASQSDLSSYNEQFF. CDR3 DNA: TGTGCCAGCCAGAGCGACCTGAGCTCCTACAATGAGCAGTTCTTC.

This clonotype was counted many times. The rearrangement joins TRBV7-9 to TRBJ2-1, with TRBD1 matching over 7 bases. The trim removed 5 bases at V and 6 bases at J, leaving 13 bases unmatched. The CDR3 runs 16 residues. Germline V gives CDR1 SEHNR, CDR2 FQNEAQ (reference sequence). CDR3 DNA sequence: TGTGCCAGCAGCGCGACAGGGATCCGAGCTGGCAATGAGCAGTTCTTC. Translated: CASSATGIRAGNEQFF.

This clonotype was observed many times. DNA of the CDR3: TGTGCTAGTGGGCCAGGGGTAGGGTACAATGAGCAGTTCTTC. This sequence encodes CASGPGVGYNEQFF. The chain recombines TRBV12-5 with TRBJ2-1; possibly TRBD1 for D (6 bases). Germline V CDR1 and CDR2: LGHNT, FRNRAP. V was clipped by 6 bases and J by 4 bases, with 13 bases between them. The CDR3 has 14 amino acids.

This clonotype was counted at least ten times. The V call is TRBV5-8, the J call TRBJ2-3, with D perhaps TRBD1 (5 bases). Trimming removed 3 bases from V and 0 bases from J, with 11 bases in between. The CDR3 covers 15 residues. Germline V gene sequence: CDR1 SGHTS, CDR2 YDEGEE. Here the CDR3 DNA reads TGTGCCAGCAGCTCCTACAGGCGTAGCACAGATACGCAGTATTTT. Amino acids: CASSSYRRSTDTQYF.

In the case of this clonotype: The final CDR3 position lacks the conserved phenylalanine or tryptophan, pointing to a likely read error. The chain combines TRBV6-2 or TRBV6-3 with TRBJ2-7; D might be TRBD1 (7 bases). Germline V gene lookup returns CDR1 MNHEY and CDR2 SVGEGT. Deletions cut 0 bases from V and 3 bases from J, with 12 bases between. The CDR3 loop spans 15 amino acids. The CDR3 is CASSYSSGGHYEQYL. Here the CDR3 DNA reads TGTGCCAGCAGTTACTCTTCAGGGGGGCACTACGAGCAGTACCTC.

This clonotype has ten or more counts. The CDR3 loop reads CAWSVRRGIGNEQFF. DNA for the CDR3: TGTGCCTGGAGTGTACGTCGGGGAATCGGGAATGAGCAGTTCTTC. V is TRBV30 and J is TRBJ2-1; TRBD2 might be the D (5 bases). The germline V and J ends were trimmed by 0 bases and 7 bases, with 16 bases remaining between them. The CDR3 spans 15 residues. CDR1 and CDR2 (germline): GTSNPN, SVGIG (reference sequence).

This chain joins TRBV20-1 and TRBJ1-2; no firm D call. V lost 4 bases to trimming and J lost 13 bases, with 19 bases between them. Germline CDR1 DFQATT, CDR2 SNEGSKA (reference sequence). This CDR3 has 12 residues. CDR3 residues: CSANIAPLEITF. The CDR3 DNA is TGCAGTGCTAATATCGCCCCCCTGGAAATCACCTTC.

As regards this clonotype: One junction end does not reproduce the germline sequence, and a read error may be involved. The J gene is TRBJ1-1, the V gene TRBV20-1; the D gene is possibly TRBD1 (5 bases). The CDR3 loop spans 14 amino acids. Germline V gene sequence: CDR1 DFQATT, CDR2 SNEGSKA (reference sequence). In DNA, the CDR3 is TGCAGTGCTAGACGGGGACCAATGAAAACTGAAGCTTTCTTT. Translation gives CSARRGPMKTEAFF.

This clonotype has a handful of counts. The chain recombines TRBV11-3 with TRBJ2-1, with 7 bases fitting TRBD2. CDR3 size: 15 residues. The germline gives CDR1 SGHNT, CDR2 YENEEA. The V and J ends lost 2 bases and 6 bases, in that order; junction bases with no gene match: 7. CDR3 nucleotides: TGTGCCAGCAGCTTATTAAGGGAGGGACTCAATGAGCAGTTCTTC. Translation gives CASSLLREGLNEQFF.

This clonotype has just a few counts. V and J are TRBV4-2 and TRBJ1-1, with D possibly being TRBD1 (5 bases). From germline, CDR1 is LGHNA and CDR2 YNFKEQ. The V end was cut by 3 bases, the J end by 8 bases, with 13 bases between. There are 13 residues in the CDR3. This CDR3 is CASSHPGTSEAFF. CDR3 in DNA: TGTGCCAGCAGCCATCCGGGGACGAGCGAAGCTTTCTTT.

This clonotype was seen a handful of times. The chain has TRBV19 and TRBJ1-5, with TRBD1 matching 7 bases. Trimming cost V 8 bases and J 1 base; bases outside gene matches: 8. This CDR3 contains 15 residues. CDR1 and CDR2 from the germline V gene are LNHDA and SQIVND (reference sequence). CDR3 loop: CASQGGFTSNQPQHF. CDR3 in DNA: TGTGCCAGTCAGGGGGGATTTACGAGCAATCAGCCCCAGCATTTT. Using reference TRBV19 and TRBJ1-5 for the parts outside the CDR3, the full variable domain is DGGITQSPKYLFRKEGQNVTLSCEQNLNHDAMYWYRQDPGQGLRLIYYSQIVNDFQKGDIAEGYSVSREKKESFPLTVTSAQKNPTAFYLCASQGGFTSNQPQHFGDGTRLSIL.

A few counts support this clonotype. The chain couples TRBV28 to TRBJ2-2; D is unclear. The V gene lost 5 bases and the J gene lost 3 bases, with 16 bases spanning the gap. The CDR3 contains 16 residues. Germline V gene sequence: CDR1 MDHEN, CDR2 SYDVKM. The CDR3 nucleotides are TGTGCCAGCAGTGATCCCCCGACACACGACACCGGGGAGCTGTTTTTT. Protein: CASSDPPTHDTGELFF.

About this clonotype itself: One base away lies a much larger clone, so this may be a sequencing read error. The chain is built from TRBV11-2 and TRBJ1-1, with 7 bases that match TRBD1. The CDR3 runs to 14 residues. Germline lookup yields CDR1 SGHAT and CDR2 FQNNGV. The CDR3 DNA reads TGTGCCGGCAGCTCAATAGAGACAGGGATTGAAGCTTTCTTT. Encoded protein: CAGSSIETGIEAFF.

This chain connects TRBV4-1 to TRBJ1-1, with 10 bases matching TRBD1. The CDR3 is made up of 14 amino acids. Germline assignment: CDR1 MGHRA and CDR2 YSYEKL. With V trimmed by 1 base and J by 11 bases, 7 bases remained unmatched. In DNA form, the CDR3 reads TGCGCCAGCAGCCAAGTCCGGGACAGGGGAAACGCTTTCTTT. Translated: CASSQVRDRGNAFF.

Many counts were recorded for this clonotype. The rearrangement links TRBV7-8 to TRBJ1-1; D is perhaps TRBD1 (5 bases). This CDR3 has 14 amino acids. Trimming shortened V by 9 bases and J by 3 bases, and 17 bases separated the two germline ends. Germline assignment: CDR1 SGHVS and CDR2 FQNEAQ. This CDR3 reads CASSGDVEDTEAFF. The CDR3 DNA is TGTGCCAGTTCGGGGGATGTAGAGGACACTGAAGCTTTCTTT.

The sample holds many counts of this clonotype. The chain joins TRBV6-1 to TRBJ2-1, with 8 bases lining up with TRBD2. The CDR3 runs 15 residues. In germline, CDR1 is MNHNS, CDR2 SASEGT. Germline trimming cut 6 bases from V and 8 bases from J; bases unmatched to any gene: 12. CDR3 sequence (DNA): TGTGCCAGCAGCAATAATCCGGGACTAGTCGATGAGCAGTTCTTC. It specifies CASSNNPGLVDEQFF.

The chain is built from TRBV4-1 and TRBJ2-2; possible D gene TRBD1, 7 bases. Germline CDR1 reads MGHRA; CDR2 reads YSYEKL. V lost 1 base, J lost 5 bases, and 17 bases lay in between. The CDR3 contains 17 residues. The CDR3 DNA follows: TGCGCCAGCAGCCAAGTTTCTAGGGCAGGGGGGACCGGGGAGCTGTTTTTT. Its protein product is CASSQVSRAGGTGELFF.

V is TRBV28 and J is TRBJ2-2, with 8 nucleotides matching TRBD1. The CDR3 loop spans 15 amino acids. Germline V gene sequence: CDR1 MDHEN, CDR2 SYDVKM. Unmatched junction bases numbered 5, after V lost 5 bases and J lost 3 bases. CDR3 coding DNA: TGTGCCAGCAGTCCGGGACAGGAGTACACCGGGGAGCTGTTTTTT. This sequence encodes CASSPGQEYTGELFF.

This clonotype was picked up a small number of times. At one of its ends the junction is not consistent with the germline gene, which may arise from a read error. The J gene is TRBJ1-2, the V gene TRBV2; no reliable D call. The CDR3 extends over 13 amino acids. Per germline, CDR1 SNHLY and CDR2 FYNNEI. CDR3 region: CVSSVGGSYGYTF. The CDR3 nucleotides are TGTGTCAGCAGTGTGGGAGGAAGCTATGGCTACACCTTC.

The chain couples TRBV6-5 to TRBJ1-1; TRBD1 is a possible D gene (6 bases). The CDR3 loop spans 16 amino acids. V gave up 0 bases and J gave up 6 bases, with 17 bases separating them. Germline CDR1 reads MNHEY; CDR2 reads SVGAGI. The CDR3 spells CASSYSATGLKPEAFF. The CDR3 nucleotides read TGTGCCAGCAGTTACTCGGCTACAGGGTTAAAACCTGAAGCTTTCTTT.

This clonotype appeared many times. The chain couples TRBV27 to TRBJ2-7; either TRBD1 or TRBD2 may supply D (6 bases each). Germline CDR1 is MNHEY and CDR2 is SMNVEV (reference sequence). Between the trimmed V and J ends, which lost 7 bases and 0 bases, there was a span of 13 bases. CDR3 length: 14 residues. The CDR3 sequence: CASKLGGPSYEQYF. Here the CDR3 DNA reads TGTGCCAGCAAATTGGGGGGCCCCTCCTACGAGCAGTACTTC.

Ten or more counts support this clonotype. This chain links TRBV4-1 with TRBJ1-1; unclear D gene. V was shortened by 0 bases and J by 0 bases, with 8 bases between the two germline ends. This CDR3 comprises 15 residues. Germline CDR1 and CDR2: MGHRA and YSYEKL. The CDR3 spells CASSQEVAVNTEAFF. The CDR3 nucleotides are TGCGCCAGCAGCCAAGAGGTCGCGGTGAACACTGAAGCTTTCTTT.